This entry lists 10 T cell receptor beta chains sequenced from one sample in a study of OX40 agonist ivuxolimab in advanced cancers. The protocol was immunoSEQ multiplex PCR, while the TCRdb copy is restricted to in-frame clones and leaves out a portion. This table holds some 60,000 clones, 91% found once. Sequencing was performed on CD4+ or CD8+ T cells sorted from blood, taken in a trial of the OX40 agonist ivuxolimab. Source of these receptors: an adult with an advanced solid tumor such as melanoma, head and neck, liver or kidney cancer.

This rearrangement joins TRBV7-8 to TRBJ1-5, with no clear D. The germline CDR1 and CDR2 sequences are SGHVS and FQNEAQ. V was trimmed by 5 bases and J by 5 bases, leaving 13 bases between them. The CDR3 is 14 residues long. This CDR3 reads CASSDSPGYQPQHF. In nucleotides, the CDR3 is TGTGCCAGCAGCGATTCCCCGGGTTATCAGCCCCAGCATTTT. Full variable domain (rest looked up from reference TRBV7-8 and TRBJ1-5): GAGVSQSPRYKVAKRGQDVALRCDPISGHVSLFWYQQALGQGPEFLTYFQNEAQLDKSGLPSDRFFAERPEGSVSTLKIQRTQQEDSAVYLCASSDSPGYQPQHFGDGTRLSIL.

The chain joins TRBV9 to TRBJ2-7; no reliable D call. V dropped 2 bases and J dropped 7 bases, with 16 bases sitting between them. From germline, CDR1 is SGDLS and CDR2 YYNGEE. The CDR3 is 14 residues long. The CDR3 DNA follows: TGTGCCAGCAGCGTTGACACTTTTTCTTTGGAGCAGTACTTC. Its translation: CASSVDTFSLEQYF.

This clone was counted only a few times. This chain links TRBV2 with TRBJ2-1, with D possibly being TRBD2 (6 bases). Trimming cost V 6 bases and J 0 bases, with 15 bases left between them. CDR3 length: 16 residues. The germline V gene encodes CDR1 SNHLY and CDR2 FYNNEI. The CDR3 is CASRNPSASSYNEQFF. CDR3 in DNA: TGTGCCAGCAGGAACCCTAGCGCGAGCTCCTACAATGAGCAGTTCTTC.

The sample holds a few counts of this clone. The rearrangement uses TRBV28 and TRBJ1-2, with 7 bases lining up with TRBD1. The germline CDR1 and CDR2 sequences are MDHEN and SYDVKM. The CDR3 consists of 13 residues. Trimming cost V 5 bases and J 4 bases; bases outside gene matches: 4. CDR3 DNA: TGTGCCAGCAGTGCTCCAGGGGGCTATGGCTACACCTTC. Its translation is CASSAPGGYGYTF.

V is TRBV7-9 and J is TRBJ2-1; the match to TRBD2 covers 10 bases. The CDR3 length is 16 residues. Germline V lookup: CDR1 SEHNR, CDR2 FQNEAQ (reference sequence). The V segment lost 0 bases and the J segment 5 bases; nucleotides outside the gene matches: 4. This CDR3 is CASSLAWTSGHNEQFF. CDR3 coding DNA: TGTGCCAGCAGCTTAGCGTGGACTAGCGGTCACAATGAGCAGTTCTTC.

The chain carries TRBV28 and TRBJ1-1, with TRBD1 as a possible D gene (6 bases). V was shortened by 5 bases and J by 2 bases, with 15 bases between the two germline ends. This CDR3 contains 15 residues. CDR1 MDHEN and CDR2 SYDVKM come from the germline V gene. The CDR3 nucleotides are TGTGCCAGCAGTGCGTGGACAGAAACAAACACTGAAGCTTTCTTT. Translation gives CASSAWTETNTEAFF.

V is TRBV27 and J is TRBJ1-6; D may be TRBD1 (5 bases). Trimming stripped 3 bases from V and 7 bases from J, with 13 bases between. Per the germline V gene, CDR1 is MNHEY and CDR2 is SMNVEV (reference sequence). The CDR3 has 15 residues. The CDR3 here is CASSFTGTSNSPLHF. Written as DNA, the CDR3 is TGTGCCAGCAGTTTCACCGGGACTTCGAATTCACCCCTCCACTTT.

This chain links TRBV28 with TRBJ2-7; 8 bases match TRBD2. Germline V gives CDR1 MDHEN, CDR2 SYDVKM. With 6 bases clipped from V and 3 bases from J, the junction kept 10 bases outside the gene matches. This CDR3 has 15 amino acids. The CDR3 DNA reads TGTGCCAGCAGCAAACTAGCGGTCATCCTCTACGAGCAGTACTTC. Its translation: CASSKLAVILYEQYF.

This clone was observed a few times. The chain carries TRBV4-2 and TRBJ2-1, with TRBD2 matching 9 bases. The CDR3 contains 17 residues. From germline, CDR1 is LGHNA and CDR2 YNFKEQ. V trimming: 0 bases; J trimming: 2 bases; junction bases outside the gene matches: 5. CDR3 DNA: TGTGCCAGCAGCCAAGATGGTGCGGGAGGGGCCTACAATGAGCAGTTCTTC. Amino acid sequence: CASSQDGAGGAYNEQFF.

This sequence joins TRBV2 and TRBJ2-1; D remains unclear. CDR1 and CDR2 (germline): SNHLY, FYNNEI. The V end lost 1 base, the J end lost 9 bases, and 13 bases lay between the germline ends. The CDR3 loop spans 14 amino acids. The CDR3 protein is CASSEEGTLLEQFF. CDR3 coding DNA: TGTGCCAGCAGTGAAGAGGGCACCCTCCTTGAGCAGTTCTTC.